These 16 T cell receptor beta chains came from one sample sequenced in a study of CD8+ T cells in alopecia areata (dated by TCRdb to the late 2010s). The protocol used for the library was the immunoSEQ multiplex PCR assay. To provide template for TCR sequencing, every sample had RNA extracted and reverse transcribed into cDNA. Held by TCRdb, this immuneACCESS table contains in-frame sequences only and omits some clones. Under half of the omission traces to an unresolved V gene where checked; the cause of the rest is unknown. The table records roughly 110,000 clones for this sample, and not one of them appears only once. The leading ten clones occupy 15% to 20% of the sample. Specimen: lesional skin. Source of these receptors: a C3H/HeJ mouse with alopecia areata. The strain carries MHC haplotype H2-k.

To note about this clone: All gene names here are mouse names. The CDR3 end falls 4 residues outside the read, so it is completed with the germline J gene. The chain uses TRBV1 and TRBJ2-2; possibly TRBD2 for D (5 bases). The CDR3 spans 15 residues. From germline, CDR1 is NSQYPW and CDR2 LRSPGD (reference sequence). V lost 3 bases and J 0 bases, leaving 8 bases between the germline ends. CDR3 bases read: TGCACCTGCAGTGCTCAACTGGCAAACACCGGG. It yields the protein CTCSAQLANTG. The CDR3 in full is CTCSAQLANTGQLYF.

Concerning this clone: The database protein in TCRdb disagrees with the DNA translation at residue 10; the sequence shown here was translated from the DNA. Any gene name here is a mouse gene name. The read terminates 3 residues before the CDR3 end, so the remaining end is supplied by the germline J gene. The rearrangement uses TRBV13-1 and TRBJ1-3, with 8 bases identical to TRBD1. The junction had 2 bases not matched to a gene; V was cut back by 5 bases and J by 4 bases. Germline assignment: CDR1 NSHNY and CDR2 SYGAGN. The CDR3 is 13 residues long. The CDR3 DNA, read in part, is TGTGCCAGCAGGGACAGGGTAGGAAATACG. It encodes CASRDRVGNT. Given in full, the CDR3 is CASRDRVGNTLYF.

Points on this clone: DNA and listed protein disagree at residue 13, so the protein shown here was translated from the DNA. Gene names denote mouse genes. The read ends 3 residues shy of where the CDR3 ends; the end is completed using the germline J gene. The V gene is TRBV1, the J gene TRBJ1-3; 10 bases agree with TRBD1. CDR1 and CDR2 (germline): NSQYPW, LRSPGD (reference sequence). Trimming cost V 1 base and J 4 bases; bases outside gene matches: 4. CDR3 length equals 16 residues. The DNA read from the CDR3 is TGCACCTGCAGTGCAGCAGACAGGGGGCGAGGAAATACG. It specifies CTCSAADRGRGNT. The entire CDR3 sequence reads CTCSAADRGRGNTLYF.

In the case of this clone: Mouse germline and gene names are used. The covered CDR3 bases are TGTGCCAGCAGTGATGAGACAGATCCCAACGAA. Translation gives CASSDETDPNE. The whole CDR3 is CASSDETDPNERLFF. The chain carries TRBV13-1 and TRBJ1-4; tentative D call: TRBD1 (5 bases). The missing CDR3 end, 4 residues past where the read stops, is filled in from the germline J gene. Trimming removed 0 bases at V and 3 bases at J, with 9 bases between. The length of the CDR3 is 15 residues. CDR1 is NSHNY, CDR2 SYGAGN, per germline.

Notes on this clone: The genes and germline here are from mouse. With the read ending 4 residues before the CDR3 end, the germline J gene is used to fill in that end. V gene TRBV13-3 combines with J gene TRBJ2-1; the D gene is possibly TRBD1 (6 bases). Trimming removed 5 bases from V and 1 base from J, with 13 bases in between. The CDR3 runs to 15 residues. CDR1 and CDR2 (germline): NNHDY, SYVADS. CDR3 region: CASSPGTLNYAEQFF. Partial CDR3 DNA: TGTGCCAGCAGCCCCGGGACATTGAACTATGCT.

A word on this clone: Genes and germline come from the mouse. Sequencing ends 4 residues short of the CDR3 end; the germline J gene provides the rest. The chain employs TRBV19 and TRBJ2-1; the D is unclear. The germline V gene has CDR1 FNHDT and CDR2 SITEND (reference sequence). The CDR3 runs to 12 residues. Trimming shortened V by 3 bases and J by 4 bases, and 5 bases separated the two germline ends. CDR3 protein: CASSTRYAEQFF. The covered CDR3 bases are TGTGCCAGCAGTACTCGTTATGCT.

This clone showed up many times. The genes and germline here are from mouse. The CDR3 goes on 4 residues after the read ends, and that part is filled in from the germline J gene. The chain is built from TRBV1 and TRBJ2-7, with D perhaps matching TRBD1 (5 bases). The V end was cut by 0 bases, the J end by 3 bases, with 9 bases between. The germline gives CDR1 NSQYPW, CDR2 LRSPGD (reference sequence). The CDR3 consists of 14 residues. CDR3 sequence reads: CTCSADGQIYEQYF. Partial CDR3 DNA: TGCACCTGCAGTGCAGATGGACAAATCTAT.

This clone was seen a few times. The genes are named according to mouse. The CDR3 region is CASSLGTRTDAETLYF. CDR3 bases read: TGTGCCAGCTCTCTCGGTACCCGGACAGATGCAGAA. The chain combines TRBV12-1 with TRBJ2-3; the D gene is possibly TRBD1 (6 bases). Read sequence stops 4 residues before the CDR3 end, and the germline J gene provides the missing end. Germline V lookup: CDR1 SGHSN, CDR2 HYEKVE. Trimming removed 0 bases at V and 2 bases at J, with 14 bases between. The CDR3 runs 16 residues.

On this clone: The genes are named according to mouse. The CDR3 extends 4 residues past the end of the read, so its final part is completed from the germline J gene. V usage is TRBV1 and J usage is TRBJ2-3, with 8 bases lining up with TRBD2. The CDR3 totals 16 residues. Germline V gives CDR1 NSQYPW, CDR2 LRSPGD (reference sequence). V lost 3 bases and J lost 0; bases outside the gene matches: 5. The sequenced CDR3 bases are TGCACCTGCAGTGCCGGACTGGGTCCTAGTGCAGAA. Protein sequence: CTCSAGLGPSAE. The whole CDR3 sequence is CTCSAGLGPSAETLYF.

This clone was observed a few times. Gene names and germline refer to mouse. CDR3 bases read: TGTGCCAGCAGTGATGCCCTCGACAGAAACCAAGAC. Residues: CASSDALDRNQD. The CDR3, in full, reads CASSDALDRNQDTQYF. This chain connects TRBV13-3 to TRBJ2-5, with D perhaps matching TRBD1 (5 bases). The read stops 4 residues short of the end of the CDR3; the missing end is completed from the germline J gene. Germline V gives CDR1 NNHDY, CDR2 SYVADS. This CDR3 is built from 16 residues. The V end was cut by 0 bases, the J end by 0 bases, with 11 bases between. Variable domain in full (rest from reference TRBV13-3 and TRBJ2-5): EAAVTQSPRSKVAVTGGKVTLSCHQTNNHDYMYWYRQDTGHGLRLIHYSYVADSTEKGDIPDGYKASRPSQENFSLILELASLSQTAVYFCASSDALDRNQDTQYFGPGTRLLVL.

As regards this clone: The protein in this entry is translated from the DNA; at residue 13 it differs from the protein listed in TCRdb. The genes and germline here are from mouse. Coverage ceases 3 residues before the CDR3 finishes, and the germline J gene fills in the end. This rearrangement joins TRBV13-1 to TRBJ1-6; 8 nucleotides align to TRBD1. TRBJ1-6 is labeled an ORF, and its function is uncertain. Unmatched junction bases numbered 2, after V lost 3 bases and J lost 0 bases. The CDR3 covers 16 residues. The germline V gene has CDR1 NSHNY and CDR2 SYGAGN. CDR3 bases read: TGTGCCAGCAGTGGGGGACAGGATTCCTATAATTCGCCC. Translated, it gives CASSGGQDSYNSP. The full CDR3 is CASSGGQDSYNSPLYF.

Many counts were recorded for this clone. The gene symbols are mouse symbols. The CDR3 end lies 4 residues beyond the end of the read and is filled in from the germline J gene. The genes are TRBV1 and TRBJ2-4; the match to TRBD1 covers 11 bases. There are 17 residues in the CDR3. Germline lookup yields CDR1 NSQYPW and CDR2 LRSPGD (reference sequence). The ends lost 3 bases at V and 0 bases at J; junction bases unmatched: 5. CDR3 DNA, as far as it was read: TGCACCTGCAGTGCCGGGACAGGGGGAGGAAGTCAAAAC. Its protein product is CTCSAGTGGGSQN. The whole CDR3 sequence is CTCSAGTGGGSQNTLYF.

In its sample, this clone was seen a few times. The gene names here belong to mouse. The read terminates 4 residues ahead of where the CDR3 ends, so the germline J gene completes it. The rearrangement uses TRBV17 and TRBJ2-5; tentatively, D is TRBD2 (6 bases). The CDR3 is made up of 12 amino acids. Per the germline V gene, CDR1 is MNHDT and CDR2 is YYDKIL. CDR3 sequence reads: CASSGGTDTQYF. The part of the CDR3 DNA that was read is TGTGCTAGCAGTGGGGGGACAGAC.

This clone was detected a few times. The protein in this entry is translated from the DNA; at residue 13 it differs from the protein listed in TCRdb. Genes here carry mouse names. Read data end 3 residues before the CDR3 end; the end is taken from the germline J gene. The chain employs TRBV17 and TRBJ1-6, with TRBD1 matching 7 bases. TRBJ1-6 is reported as an ORF; its role is uncertain. J was trimmed by 3 bases and V by 0 bases; bases with no gene match: 2. The CDR3 length is 16 residues. Germline V gene data show CDR1 as MNHDT and CDR2 as YYDKIL. The CDR3 sequence: CASSRDRDSYNSPLYF. The DNA read from the CDR3 is TGTGCTAGCAGTAGAGATCGGGACAGCTATAATTCGCCC.

A note on this clone: The listed genes are named as in mouse. Read sequence stops 4 residues before the CDR3 end, and the germline J gene provides the missing end. The chain employs TRBV13-3 and TRBJ1-4, with a tentative D call TRBD1 (6 bases). From germline, CDR1 is NNHDY and CDR2 SYVADS. V lost 9 bases to trimming and J lost 2 bases, with 11 bases between them. The CDR3 totals 13 residues. CDR3 in amino acids: CATGEGSNERLFF. The sequenced CDR3 bases are TGTGCCACAGGGGAGGGATCCAACGAA.

This clone has just a few counts. Gene names follow the mouse nomenclature. The sequence runs out 4 residues before the end of the CDR3; the remainder is reconstructed from the germline J gene. V usage is TRBV13-3 and J usage is TRBJ2-7; 9 nucleotides align to TRBD1. The CDR3 has 15 residues. With V trimmed by 3 bases and J by 0 bases, 4 bases remained unmatched. Germline-derived CDR1 and CDR2 are NNHDY and SYVADS. The CDR3 sequence: CASSGRDRVSYEQYF. Partial CDR3 DNA: TGTGCCAGCAGTGGCCGGGACAGGGTCTCCTAT.